A selection of T cell receptor beta chains follows, all from one sample in a study of blood T cell repertoires in COVID-19. Sequenced by immunoSEQ multiplex PCR; TCRdb stores in-frame clones only, minus some. The sample records 80,000 to 95,000 clones, around 76% being singletons. The sequenced material came from peripheral blood. The receptors shown here come from a woman of 80 years or more with active or convalescent COVID-19. Both conserved end residues are part of each CDR3. The D gene is left open where the match is weak. The size of a clone is reported for some rows only, either as once, few or many, or as a class for expanded clones.

CDR3 DNA | CDR3 protein | V gene | D gene | J gene | clone size
TGTGCCATCGGGGGGACTTCCCCCCTTAGCTCCTACAATGAGCAGTTCTTC | CAIGGTSPLSSYNEQFF | TRBV19 | TRBD2 | TRBJ2-1 | once
TGCAGTGCTAGTGCTCCCGGGGAGCTGTTTTTT | CSASAPGELFF | TRBV20-1 | - | TRBJ2-2 | -
TGCGCCAGCACCCGACAGGGGATATCGGAAGGCTACACCTTC | CASTRQGISEGYTF | TRBV5-1 | TRBD1 | TRBJ1-2 | -
TGCGCCAGCAGCTTGGCCGAAGGGGGCGAGCAGTACTTC | CASSLAEGGEQYF | TRBV5-1 | - | TRBJ2-7 | -
TGTGCCAGCAGACTTACGGACAGGGGAAATCAGCCCCAGCATTTT | CASRLTDRGNQPQHF | TRBV6-5 | TRBD1 | TRBJ1-5 | -
TGTGCCAGCAGTTACTTTCTACAGAGTAATGAAAAACTGTTTTTT | CASSYFLQSNEKLFF | TRBV6-2/TRBV6-3 | - | TRBJ1-4 | -
TGCGCCAGCAGCTTAGTCGTAGCGGGGACGGAGACCCAGTACTTC | CASSLVVAGTETQYF | TRBV5-1 | TRBD2 | TRBJ2-5 | -
TGTGCCAGCAGCTTAGCGGTGGGCGGGACTGAAGCTTTCTTT | CASSLAVGGTEAFF | TRBV11-2 | - | TRBJ1-1 | -
TGTGCCAGTAGTGCAGGGGGCATGACCCTCCACTTT | CASSAGGMTLHF | TRBV19 | TRBD1 | TRBJ1-6 | -
TGTGCCAGCAGTTACTCATGGGACTCCAGTATTGAACAGTTCTTC | CASSYSWDSSIEQFF | TRBV6-2/TRBV6-3 | - | TRBJ2-1 | -
TGTGCCAGCAGTGAATCGAGGGGGTTTAACTATGGCTACACCTTC | CASSESRGFNYGYTF | TRBV25-1 | - | TRBJ1-2 | -
TGTGCCAGCAGCTTAGTGGCGAGGCACACAGATACGCAGTATTTT | CASSLVARHTDTQYF | TRBV11-2 | - | TRBJ2-3 | -
TGCAGTGCTAGTATTCCGGGACTCAACTATGGCTACACCTTC | CSASIPGLNYGYTF | TRBV20-1 | - | TRBJ1-2 | -
TGTGCCAGTAGTACCGGTATAAACAATGAGCAGTTCTTC | CASSTGINNEQFF | TRBV19 | - | TRBJ2-1 | -
TGCGCCAGCAGCCCCAACCTATTATCTGGAAACACCATATATTTT | CASSPNLLSGNTIYF | TRBV4-3 | - | TRBJ1-3 | -
TGTGCCAGCAGACCAGAGCGGGGGGTGTACACCGGGGAGCTGTTTTTT | CASRPERGVYTGELFF | TRBV3-1/TRBV3-2 | TRBD2 | TRBJ2-2 | -
TGTGCCAGCAGTCCAACCGCCGGGACAGGGAACCAGCCCCAGCATTTT | CASSPTAGTGNQPQHF | TRBV28 | TRBD1 | TRBJ1-5 | -
TGTGCCAGCAGTCCCCCCCGGGGAAACAACTACGAGCAGTACTTC | CASSPPRGNNYEQYF | TRBV28 | - | TRBJ2-7 | -
TGTGCCAGCAGCCCCCTTGCAGGCCCCGGGGAGCTGTTTTTT | CASSPLAGPGELFF | TRBV9 | - | TRBJ2-2 | few
TGTGCCAGCAGTTTCCATTTAGCGGGGTTGTCCTACGAGCAGTACTTC | CASSFHLAGLSYEQYF | TRBV28 | TRBD2 | TRBJ2-7 | -
TGTGCCAGCAGTTATCAGACAGGGGGTTACGGCGAGACCCAGTACTTC | CASSYQTGGYGETQYF | TRBV28 | TRBD1 | TRBJ2-5 | -
TGTGCCAGCAGCCTCGACCGGGACTTCGAAGAGACCCAGTACTTC | CASSLDRDFEETQYF | TRBV7-8 | - | TRBJ2-5 | -
TGTGCCAGCAGGGCCGGACCTGGGGCTGGGGAAAAACTGTTTTTT | CASRAGPGAGEKLFF | TRBV27 | - | TRBJ1-4 | once
TGTGCCAGCAGCCTAAACGTCCCAACAGATACGCAGTATTTT | CASSLNVPTDTQYF | TRBV11-1 | - | TRBJ2-3 | few
TGTGCCAGCAGCTCCACGCAGGGACAGCACTATAATTCACCCCTCCACTTT | CASSSTQGQHYNSPLHF | TRBV5-6 | TRBD1 | TRBJ1-6 | few
TGTGCCAGCAGTCATGGGACAGGGGTCCCCCACGAGCAGTACTTC | CASSHGTGVPHEQYF | TRBV2 | TRBD1 | TRBJ2-7 | -
TGTGCCAGCAGTGGGGCGTTCGAGACCCAGTACTTC | CASSGAFETQYF | TRBV18 | - | TRBJ2-5 | -
TGTGCCAGCAGTTATGGGGGCGCCGAAAAACTGTTTTTT | CASSYGGAEKLFF | TRBV6-5 | - | TRBJ1-4 | -
TGTGCCAGCACAACCGAGACAGTGCAAGAGACCCAGTACTTC | CASTTETVQETQYF | TRBV5-5 | - | TRBJ2-5 | -
TGTGCCAGCACGAGGGGGGGATACTCCTACAATGAGCAGTTCTTC | CASTRGGYSYNEQFF | TRBV6-5 | - | TRBJ2-1 | -
TGTGCCAGTAGTATTTACTGGGGCGGGGGCTACGAGCAGTACTTC | CASSIYWGGGYEQYF | TRBV19 | TRBD2 | TRBJ2-7 | -
TGTGCCAGCAGCCCGAACGACCGGAGCTCCTACAATGAGCAGTTCTTC | CASSPNDRSSYNEQFF | TRBV7-8 | - | TRBJ2-1 | -
TGCGCCAGCAGCTTGCAGGGACTCGAAGGTGAAAAACTGTTTTTT | CASSLQGLEGEKLFF | TRBV5-1 | - | TRBJ1-4 | -
TGCGCCAGCAGCTTTTCGGGCACAGATACGCAGTATTTT | CASSFSGTDTQYF | TRBV5-1 | - | TRBJ2-3 | few
TGCGCCAGCAGCCAAGAAGGGGTAGGGACAGGCTCTGAAAAACTGTTTTTT | CASSQEGVGTGSEKLFF | TRBV4-3 | TRBD1 | TRBJ1-4 | -
TGTGCCAGCCGGACAGGGTCCTACGAGCAGTACTTC | CASRTGSYEQYF | TRBV2 | TRBD1 | TRBJ2-7 | -
TGTGCCACCAGTGATTCGGCAGGCGGCACAGATACGCAGTATTTT | CATSDSAGGTDTQYF | TRBV24-1 | - | TRBJ2-3 | -
TGTGCCAGCAGCTCGGGCCTACAGACTAGCGGGGTGGTCGAAGATACGCAGTATTTT | CASSSGLQTSGVVEDTQYF | TRBV5-4 | TRBD2 | TRBJ2-3 | -
TGTGCCAGCAGCAAGAGGGGACAGGTTCTTGGGGATACGCAGTATTTT | CASSKRGQVLGDTQYF | TRBV13 | TRBD1 | TRBJ2-3 | -
TGTGCCAGCAGTTTCGGGGGTAATGAAAAACTGTTTTTT | CASSFGGNEKLFF | TRBV12-3/TRBV12-4 | - | TRBJ1-4 | -
TGTGCCAGCGAAGACGGGTCCGCTGCTAACTATGGCTACACCTTC | CASEDGSAANYGYTF | TRBV18 | - | TRBJ1-2 | -
TGTGCCAGCAGCCAAGTCGGTGTGGGACAGGGGGCGACTGAAGCTTTCTTT | CASSQVGVGQGATEAFF | TRBV3-1/TRBV3-2 | TRBD1 | TRBJ1-1 | -
TGTGCCAGCAGCCCCGATCTCAGGGCTATTAATGAAAAACTGTTTTTT | CASSPDLRAINEKLFF | TRBV9 | - | TRBJ1-4 | once
TGTGCCACCGGTGATGGCGGACAGGGAGCTAATGAAAAACTGTTTTTT | CATGDGGQGANEKLFF | TRBV24-1 | TRBD1 | TRBJ1-4 | -